Ten or more counts support the clone carrying this T cell receptor beta chain. Amplified TCR beta CDR3 regions came from RNA transcripts. A first-round RT-PCR of the TCR CDR3 used the HTBI primer set. TCRdb used MiXCR to reprocess the multiplex PCR reads, holding one entry per CDR3 protein. The sample gives 300,000 to 450,000 distinct CDR3 sequences, about 15% of which show up once; 11% is in the top ten. These data originate in a study of T cells in Graves' hyperthyroidism and ophthalmopathy. This receptor was taken from a woman aged 55-69 years with Graves' hyperthyroidism. Sequencing was performed on blood.

Here the CDR3 reads CASSPGAREGETQYF. The CDR3 region has the DNA TGCGCCAGCAGCCCCGGGGCTCGGGAGGGAGAGACCCAGTACTTC. The chain employs TRBV5-1 and TRBJ2-5; 8 bases fit TRBD2. Germline-derived CDR1 and CDR2 are SGHRS and YFSETQ. V was clipped by 4 bases and J by 4 bases; unmatched bases: 9. There are 15 residues in the CDR3.